This is a list of T cell receptor beta chains from one sample in a study of identifying expanded T cells in peripheral blood. The method was immunoSEQ multiplex PCR; TCRdb's version includes in-frame clones alone and lacks a portion of them. Of around 95,000 clones detected, 80% to 90% appear once; the ten largest clones hold roughly 6%. Material for sequencing was blood. The receptors shown here come from a person aged 18 to 70 in good health. The CDR3 runs from the conserved cysteine through the conserved F or W. The D gene is left open where the match is weak. Clone size, where shown, is once, few, many, or a class for clones that have expanded.

CDR3nt,CDR3aa,v_gene,d_gene,j_gene,abundance
TGTGCCAGCAGCTTGGCCCTTTCTGTGAATACGCAGTATTTT,CASSLALSVNTQYF,TRBV5-4,-,TRBJ2-3,-
TGTGCCAGCAGTTACCCAGGACAGGGTGGCACCATATATTTT,CASSYPGQGGTIYF,TRBV6-5,TRBD1,TRBJ1-3,-
TGTGCCAGCAGGCCTTCTTCTGGGGGAGGGTACTATGGCTACACCTTC,CASRPSSGGGYYGYTF,TRBV2,-,TRBJ1-2,few
TGTGCCAGCAGCTTAGGACAACCCGGACTTTATGGCTACACCTTC,CASSLGQPGLYGYTF,TRBV7-2,-,TRBJ1-2,-
TGTGCCACCACTCCTGGGGACAGGGAATCCGGGGAGCTGTTTTTT,CATTPGDRESGELFF,TRBV15,TRBD1,TRBJ2-2,once
TGCGCCAGCAGCCAAGAGGGGACAGCAGCTAGCACAGATACGCAGTATTTT,CASSQEGTAASTDTQYF,TRBV4-3,TRBD1,TRBJ2-3,-
TGTGCCAGCAGCGTAGGAGGGACGGCGGAAAAACTGTTTTTT,CASSVGGTAEKLFF,TRBV9,-,TRBJ1-4,once
TGCGCCAGCAGCCACGGGACAGGGCTTTTCCCCGAGCAGTACTTC,CASSHGTGLFPEQYF,TRBV4-3,TRBD1,TRBJ2-7,-
TGCGCCAGCAGCCAAGACCGACAGGGGGCCTACAATGAGCAGTTCTTC,CASSQDRQGAYNEQFF,TRBV4-1,TRBD1,TRBJ2-1,-
TGTGCCAGCAGCCTACAGATTTATAATTCACCCCTCCACTTT,CASSLQIYNSPLHF,TRBV14,-,TRBJ1-6,-
TGTGCCAGCAGCTTAAGGGGGCCCACTGAAGCTTTCTTT,CASSLRGPTEAFF,TRBV7-2,TRBD1,TRBJ1-1,-
TGTGCCAGCAGCTTAGGGGCAGCAAGCGAGGGTGAGCAGTTCTTC,CASSLGAASEGEQFF,TRBV7-2,-,TRBJ2-1,-
TGTGCCAGCAGTTTGAGGGGGGAAGTCTACGAGCAGTACTTC,CASSLRGEVYEQYF,TRBV27,-,TRBJ2-7,-
TGTGCCAGCAACCCACAGGGGGATCAGCCCCAGCATTTT,CASNPQGDQPQHF,TRBV6-6,TRBD1,TRBJ1-5,-
TGTGCCATCAGTGTAGCGGGGGGTACAGAGACCCAGTACTTC,CAISVAGGTETQYF,TRBV10-3,TRBD2,TRBJ2-5,-
TGTGCCAGCAGTGAAGAGGTAGGAGATCAGCCCCAGCATTTT,CASSEEVGDQPQHF,TRBV6-1,-,TRBJ1-5,-
TGTGCCAGCAGTGAATTGGGGACTAGCGGTTACAATGAGCAGTTCTTC,CASSELGTSGYNEQFF,TRBV2,TRBD2,TRBJ2-1,once
TGTGCCAGCACCCCCCCCGGGTTCTCCTACGAGCAGTACTTC,CASTPPGFSYEQYF,TRBV13,-,TRBJ2-7,-
TGTGCCAGCAGCTTAGCGGCCCTAGTTTTGAATGAGCAGTTCTTC,CASSLAALVLNEQFF,TRBV7-9,-,TRBJ2-1,-
TGTGCCAGCAGCCCGCTAGCGGGGGAGAACACAGATACGCAGTATTTT,CASSPLAGENTDTQYF,TRBV7-3,TRBD2,TRBJ2-3,few
TGTGCCAGCAGTCCAGGTCAATCCTACGAGCAGTACTTC,CASSPGQSYEQYF,TRBV6-4,-,TRBJ2-7,-
TGTGCCAGTAGTATTTTGGGACAGGGCAATCAGCCCCAGCATTTT,CASSILGQGNQPQHF,TRBV19,TRBD1,TRBJ1-5,-
TGTGCCTGGAGTCTCGGGAGCACTGGACAGCCCCAGCATTTT,CAWSLGSTGQPQHF,TRBV30,-,TRBJ1-5,-
TGTGCCAGTAGTTTCAGGGGGCGAGAGCAGTACTTC,CASSFRGREQYF,TRBV19,TRBD1,TRBJ2-7,-
TGCGCCAGCAGCTTGGGGCGGGAAGAGACCCAGTACTTC,CASSLGREETQYF,TRBV5-1,-,TRBJ2-5,-
TGTGCCAGCAGCCCCGGGACAGGTGGAAACACCATATATTTT,CASSPGTGGNTIYF,TRBV7-9,TRBD1,TRBJ1-3,-
TGTGCCAGCAGTGTGTTTACCGGCTACACCTTC,CASSVFTGYTF,TRBV2,-,TRBJ1-2,few
TGTGCCAGCAGCCTTGTGACAGGGACTGGCTACACCTTC,CASSLVTGTGYTF,TRBV7-2,TRBD1,TRBJ1-2,-
TGTGCCAGCAGCTTAAGAGGGGGGTACACCGGGGAGCTGTTTTTT,CASSLRGGYTGELFF,TRBV7-3,-,TRBJ2-2,-
TGTGCCAGTAGTGCCCGTTTAGCGGGAGTCATTGGCAATGAGCAGTTCTTC,CASSARLAGVIGNEQFF,TRBV19,TRBD2,TRBJ2-1,-
TGCGCCAGCAACCAAGGGACTAGCGAGGGATCAGATACGCAGTATTTT,CASNQGTSEGSDTQYF,TRBV23-1,TRBD2,TRBJ2-3,once
TGTGCCAGCAGGGACAGGGGGGGGAGCGAGCAGTACTTC,CASRDRGGSEQYF,TRBV14,TRBD1,TRBJ2-7,-
TGTGCCAGCAGCTTAGAGGGGACAGCATACTACGAGCAGTACTTC,CASSLEGTAYYEQYF,TRBV7-9,TRBD1,TRBJ2-7,-
TGTGCCAGCAGTTCTGGGGGGACAGGCAACACCGGGGAGCTGTTTTTT,CASSSGGTGNTGELFF,TRBV27,TRBD1,TRBJ2-2,once
TGTGCCAGCAGCTTAAATCCCTCTCAGCCCCAGCATTTT,CASSLNPSQPQHF,TRBV7-3,-,TRBJ1-5,few
TGTGCCTGGAGGGTTTATATGAACACTGAAGCTTTCTTT,CAWRVYMNTEAFF,TRBV30,-,TRBJ1-1,-
TGTGCCAGCAGTTACTCTGCAGGGGGATCCTACGAGCAGTACTTC,CASSYSAGGSYEQYF,TRBV6-5,TRBD1,TRBJ2-7,once
TGTGCCAGCTCACCACCCGGGACTAGCGGGGGGGACAATGAGCAGTTCTTC,CASSPPGTSGGDNEQFF,TRBV18,TRBD2,TRBJ2-1,-
TGTGCCAGCAGCTTAGCGGCGGTATTCAACTATGGCTACACCTTC,CASSLAAVFNYGYTF,TRBV7-2,-,TRBJ1-2,once
TGTGCCAGCAGCTTAGAGACCTACCAAGAGACCCAGTACTTC,CASSLETYQETQYF,TRBV7-9,-,TRBJ2-5,-
TGCGCCAGCAGCGCGTCGGGACAGGGGGCTGAAGCTTTCTTT,CASSASGQGAEAFF,TRBV10-1,TRBD1,TRBJ1-1,once
TGCGCCAGCAACTTGGGGGGAGTGACCGGGGATACGCAGTATTTT,CASNLGGVTGDTQYF,TRBV5-1,-,TRBJ2-3,-
TGTGCCAGCAGCTTCGGTCGAGTAAGCGGGAGATTCCACGAGCAGTACTTC,CASSFGRVSGRFHEQYF,TRBV7-2,TRBD2,TRBJ2-7,-
TGTGCCAGTAGTATAGACGCAGGGTTGAGCTCCTACAATGAGCAGTTCTTC,CASSIDAGLSSYNEQFF,TRBV19,-,TRBJ2-1,-
TGTGCCAGCAGCTTCTTGGCTGGCCTGAACACTGAAGCTTTCTTT,CASSFLAGLNTEAFF,TRBV11-3,-,TRBJ1-1,-
TGCGCCAGCAGCCCTCCCGTCGGGATATCCAACTATGGCTACACCTTC,CASSPPVGISNYGYTF,TRBV4-1,-,TRBJ1-2,few
TGTGCCAGCAGCTGGGGGGCCAGGATCGGAGGCTACACCTTC,CASSWGARIGGYTF,TRBV11-3,-,TRBJ1-2,once
TGTGCCTGGATTATAGCGGGAGGTTCGTTCACAGATACGCAGTATTTT,CAWIIAGGSFTDTQYF,TRBV30,TRBD2,TRBJ2-3,-
TGTGCCTGGAGTCACGGGACAGAGCAGTACTTC,CAWSHGTEQYF,TRBV30,-,TRBJ2-7,few
TGTGCCAGCAGCTCCGGACAGGGGACCTACGAGCAGTACTTC,CASSSGQGTYEQYF,TRBV11-2,TRBD1,TRBJ2-7,-